This T cell receptor (beta chain) was obtained from a study of T cell repertoires in ileal Crohn's disease. Study at large: Postoperative therapy was given to about half: approximately 10 thiopurines, 18 anti-TNF agents.

CDR1 and CDR2 (germline): SGHRS, YFSETQ. CDR3 length equals 14 residues. V lost 0 bases, J lost 4 bases, and 10 bases lay in between. Generated by immunoSEQ multiplex PCR, the TCRdb table keeps only in-frame clones and is missing some. The repertoire has around 16,000 clones, around 60% of them found once; the top ten carry 6.5%. Broader study findings: Compared with non-smokers, active smokers at surgery showed more clonal expansions. All patients with clonality above 26.8% had endoscopic recurrence.

Points on this clone: What it binds is not known.

This TCR came from an adult with Crohn's disease. J is TRBJ1-2 and V is TRBV5-1, with D hard to call. The sequenced sample consisted of ileal tissue. The CDR3 reads CASSLGSEGYGYTF. The CDR3 DNA reads as TGCGCCAGCAGCTTGGGGTCAGAGGGCTATGGCTACACCTTC.